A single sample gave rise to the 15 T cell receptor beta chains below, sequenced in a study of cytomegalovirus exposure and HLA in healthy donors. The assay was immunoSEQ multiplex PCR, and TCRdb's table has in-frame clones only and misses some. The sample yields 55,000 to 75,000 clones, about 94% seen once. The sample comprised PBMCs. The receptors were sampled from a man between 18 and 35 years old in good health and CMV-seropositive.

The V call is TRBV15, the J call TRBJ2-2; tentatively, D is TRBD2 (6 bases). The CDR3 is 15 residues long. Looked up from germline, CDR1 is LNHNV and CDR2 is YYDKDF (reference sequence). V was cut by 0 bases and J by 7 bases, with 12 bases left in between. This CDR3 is CATSRERDTIGELFF. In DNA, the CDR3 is TGTGCCACCAGCAGAGAGCGGGATACAATCGGGGAGCTGTTTTTT.

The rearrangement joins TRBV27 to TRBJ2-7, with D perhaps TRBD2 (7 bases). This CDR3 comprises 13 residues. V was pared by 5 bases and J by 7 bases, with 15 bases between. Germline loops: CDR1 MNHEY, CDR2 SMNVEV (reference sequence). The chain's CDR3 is CASSPSRGGEQYF. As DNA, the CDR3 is TGTGCCAGCAGTCCCTCGAGGGGGGGGGAGCAGTACTTC.

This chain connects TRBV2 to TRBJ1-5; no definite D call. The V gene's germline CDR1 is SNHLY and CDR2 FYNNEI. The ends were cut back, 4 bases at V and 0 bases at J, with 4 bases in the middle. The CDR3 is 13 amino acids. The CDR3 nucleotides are TGTGCCAGCAGTGCGTTTAGCAATCAGCCCCAGCATTTT. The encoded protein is CASSAFSNQPQHF.

The chain's CDR3 is CASSLPGQGTGELFF. Written as DNA, the CDR3 is TGTGCCAGCAGCTTACCCGGACAGGGGACCGGGGAGCTGTTTTTT. The genes are TRBV6-5 and TRBJ2-2; 9 positions match TRBD1. The CDR3 has 15 amino acids. With V trimmed by 6 bases and J by 5 bases, 7 bases remained unmatched. Per the germline V gene, CDR1 is MNHEY and CDR2 is SVGAGI.

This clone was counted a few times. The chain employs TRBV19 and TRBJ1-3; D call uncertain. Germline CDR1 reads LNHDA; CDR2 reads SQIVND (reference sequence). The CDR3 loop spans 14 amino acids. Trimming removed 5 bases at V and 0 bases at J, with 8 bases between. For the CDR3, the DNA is TGTGCCAGTAGTGCTCCCAGCTCTGGAAACACCATATATTTT. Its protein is CASSAPSSGNTIYF. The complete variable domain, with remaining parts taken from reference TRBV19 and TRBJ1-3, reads DGGITQSPKYLFRKEGQNVTLSCEQNLNHDAMYWYRQDPGQGLRLIYYSQIVNDFQKGDIAEGYSVSREKKESFPLTVTSAQKNPTAFYLCASSAPSSGNTIYFGEGSWLTVV.

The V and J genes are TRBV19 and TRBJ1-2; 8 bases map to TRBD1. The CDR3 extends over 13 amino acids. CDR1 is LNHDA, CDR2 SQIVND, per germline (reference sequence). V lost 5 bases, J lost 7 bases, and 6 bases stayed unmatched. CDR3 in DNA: TGTGCCAGTAGTCTTCAGGGGGCAGGTGGCTACACCTTC. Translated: CASSLQGAGGYTF.

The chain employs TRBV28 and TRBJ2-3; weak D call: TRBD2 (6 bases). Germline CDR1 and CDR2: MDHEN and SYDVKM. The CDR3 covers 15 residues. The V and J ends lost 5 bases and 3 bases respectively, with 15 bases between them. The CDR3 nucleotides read TGTGCCAGCAGTCGTGGGGGGATTGGAACAGATACGCAGTATTTT. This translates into CASSRGGIGTDTQYF.

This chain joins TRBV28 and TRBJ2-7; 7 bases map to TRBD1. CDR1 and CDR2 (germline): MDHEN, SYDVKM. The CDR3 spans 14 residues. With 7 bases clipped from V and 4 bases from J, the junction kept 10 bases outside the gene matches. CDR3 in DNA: TGTGCCAGCACCTACGGGACAGTAGAATACGAGCAGTACTTC. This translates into CASTYGTVEYEQYF.

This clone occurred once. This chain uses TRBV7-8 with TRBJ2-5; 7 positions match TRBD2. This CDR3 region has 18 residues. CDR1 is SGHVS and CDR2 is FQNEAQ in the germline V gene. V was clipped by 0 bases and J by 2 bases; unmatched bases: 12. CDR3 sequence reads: CASSLAYLAGVKQETQYF. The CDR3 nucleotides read TGTGCCAGCAGCTTAGCGTATCTGGCGGGAGTCAAACAAGAGACCCAGTACTTC.

The DNA of the CDR3 is TGTGCCAGCAGTGAGGGGACAGGGGGGAGCTATGGCTACACCTTC. Its translation: CASSEGTGGSYGYTF. The chain has TRBV25-1 and TRBJ1-2, with 11 bases lining up with TRBD1. The CDR3 has 15 amino acids. Looked up from germline, CDR1 is MGHDK and CDR2 is SYGVNS. The ends lost 3 bases at V and 4 bases at J; junction bases unmatched: 4.

CDR3 protein: CASSLGRGSSPLHF. The CDR3 bases are TGTGCCAGCAGTTTAGGTCGGGGTAGTTCACCCCTCCACTTT. The chain employs TRBV28 and TRBJ1-6; D uncertain. CDR1 and CDR2 (germline): MDHEN, SYDVKM. Trimming pared 2 bases from V and 9 bases from J, leaving 11 bases between. This CDR3 comprises 14 residues.

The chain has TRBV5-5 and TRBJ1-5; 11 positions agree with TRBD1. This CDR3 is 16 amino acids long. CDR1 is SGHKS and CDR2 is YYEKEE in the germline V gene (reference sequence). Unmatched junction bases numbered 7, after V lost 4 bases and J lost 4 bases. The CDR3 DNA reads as TGTGCCAGCAGCCGGACAGGGGGCGGTGGGAATCAGCCCCAGCATTTT. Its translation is CASSRTGGGGNQPQHF.

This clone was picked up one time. CDR3 amino acids: CASSPTGQGLSGNTIYF. The CDR3 DNA reads as TGTGCCAGCAGCCCCACCGGACAGGGACTCTCTGGAAACACCATATATTTT. The rearrangement links TRBV13 to TRBJ1-3; 8 nucleotides line up with TRBD1. Per the germline V gene, CDR1 is PRHDT and CDR2 is FYEKMQ (reference sequence). The V gene end was trimmed by 5 bases and the J gene end by 0 bases; junction bases not matched to a gene: 9. This CDR3 is 17 amino acids long.

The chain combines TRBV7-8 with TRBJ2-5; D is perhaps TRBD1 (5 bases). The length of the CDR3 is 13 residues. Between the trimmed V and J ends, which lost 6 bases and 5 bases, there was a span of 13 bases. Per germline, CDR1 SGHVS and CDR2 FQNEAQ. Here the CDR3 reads CASRTPGIETQYF. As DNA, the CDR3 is TGTGCCAGCAGAACACCAGGGATTGAGACCCAGTACTTC.

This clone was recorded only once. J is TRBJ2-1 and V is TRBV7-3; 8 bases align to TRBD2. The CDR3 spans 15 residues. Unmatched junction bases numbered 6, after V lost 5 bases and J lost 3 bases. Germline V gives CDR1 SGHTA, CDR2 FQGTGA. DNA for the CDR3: TGTGCCAGCAGCCTCGGGGGGGCAGTCTACAATGAGCAGTTCTTC. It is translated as CASSLGGAVYNEQFF.